This T cell receptor (beta chain) was retrieved from a study of glioma-infiltrating T cells. Study-level findings and limits: Non-neoplastic patients had below-expected tissue-blood divergence, while all gliomas exceeded expectation.

TCR alpha and beta CDR3 regions were amplified from RNA using iRepertoire nested multiplex PCR. MiXCR, run by TCRdb on the multiplex PCR reads, gives a single entry per CDR3 protein. The table lists 90,000 or so distinct CDR3 sequences, approximately 40% of them singletons. Regarding this clonotype: The antigen remains undetermined.

The CDR3 is made up of 16 amino acids. V was trimmed by 1 base and J by 2 bases, leaving 12 bases between them. From germline, CDR1 is SGHAT and CDR2 FQNNGV. The TCR originated in a human donor with low-grade glioma or glioblastoma, undergoing nonglioma brain surgery, or in good health (not recorded which). V usage is TRBV11-2 and J usage is TRBJ2-4, with D unresolved. Sequenced: glioma tissue, nonneoplastic brain tissue, or PBMCs (not recorded which). CDR3 region: CASSLVESTTKNIQYF. CDR3 nucleotide sequence: TGTGCCAGCAGCTTAGTGGAGAGTACTACCAAAAACATTCAGTACTTC.